Below are 10 T cell receptor beta chains sequenced from a single sample in a study of cytomegalovirus exposure and HLA in healthy donors. The PCR made use of 60 Vbeta and 13 Jbeta primers. TCRdb's table, derived via immunoSEQ multiplex PCR, lists solely in-frame clones and lacks some. The top ten clones hold approximately 10% of a sample with some 65,000 clones, roughly 70% of them seen once. The sample taken for sequencing was PBMCs. The receptors were sampled from a woman aged 30 to 39 in good health and CMV-seronegative.

A word on this clone: At one of its ends the junction is not consistent with the germline gene, which may arise from a read error. V and J are TRBV7-2 and TRBJ2-7; D possibly corresponds to TRBD1 (5 bases). The germline gives CDR1 SGHTA, CDR2 FQGNSA. CDR3 length: 13 residues. CDR3 loop: CASCFTGAYEQYF. The CDR3 bases are TGTGCCAGCTGCTTCACAGGAGCCTACGAGCAGTACTTC.

V is TRBV29-1 and J is TRBJ2-7; TRBD1 agrees at 8 bases. Germline-derived CDR1 and CDR2 are SQVTM and ANQGSEA. V was pared by 6 bases and J by 4 bases, with 17 bases of the junction left unmatched. The CDR3 has 16 residues. In DNA, the CDR3 is TGCAGCGTCGGTCGACCGGGACAGGATTTTTTTTACGAGCAGTACTTC. It is translated as CSVGRPGQDFFYEQYF.

This chain connects TRBV7-8 to TRBJ1-1; 11 positions agree with TRBD1. The CDR3 has 16 residues. Germline lookup yields CDR1 SGHVS and CDR2 FQNEAQ. V trimming: 6 bases; J trimming: 5 bases; junction bases outside the gene matches: 11. Here the CDR3 DNA reads TGTGCCAGCAGGGATTGGGGGACAGGGGGGAGGACTGAAGCTTTCTTT. Protein sequence: CASRDWGTGGRTEAFF.

The V gene is TRBV4-2, the J gene TRBJ1-5; 8 bases map to TRBD1. V lost 0 bases and J lost 0; bases outside the gene matches: 7. This CDR3 is built from 18 residues. CDR1 is LGHNA, CDR2 YNFKEQ, per germline. The CDR3 spells CASSQDLGTGLSNQPQHF. DNA for the CDR3: TGTGCCAGCAGCCAAGATCTCGGGACAGGACTTAGCAATCAGCCCCAGCATTTT.

The rearrangement joins TRBV30 to TRBJ1-1, with 8 bases identical to TRBD1. The CDR3 covers 13 residues. The germline V gene encodes CDR1 GTSNPN and CDR2 SVGIG (reference sequence). With V trimmed by 3 bases and J by 5 bases, 5 bases remained unmatched. This CDR3 is CAWRKDRVTEAFF. The CDR3, as DNA: TGTGCCTGGAGGAAGGACAGGGTGACTGAAGCTTTCTTT.

This clone was counted only a few times. The CDR3 spells CASSPRTQNTEAFF. The DNA of the CDR3 is TGTGCCAGCTCACCTCGGACACAGAACACTGAAGCTTTCTTT. The chain recombines TRBV18 with TRBJ1-1; a weak D match, TRBD1 (5 bases). The CDR3 is made up of 14 amino acids. Germline V gives CDR1 KGHSH, CDR2 LQKENI. V lost 3 bases to trimming and J lost 1 base, with 9 bases between them.

This sequence joins TRBV19 and TRBJ1-5; D perhaps matches TRBD1 (6 bases). The germline V and J ends were trimmed by 3 bases and 7 bases, with 13 bases remaining between them. CDR1 is LNHDA and CDR2 is SQIVND in the germline V gene (reference sequence). The CDR3 spans 14 residues. CDR3 residues: CASSIDRPDQPQHF. The CDR3, as DNA: TGTGCCAGTAGTATCGACAGGCCGGACCAGCCCCAGCATTTT.

The chain links TRBV7-9 to TRBJ1-2, with TRBD1 matching 9 bases. The CDR3 contains 14 residues. From germline, CDR1 is SEHNR and CDR2 FQNEAQ (reference sequence). V dropped 2 bases and J dropped 6; count of bases not matched to a gene: 4. The CDR3 sequence: CASSLWDRENGYTF. The DNA of the CDR3 is TGTGCCAGCAGCTTATGGGACAGGGAAAATGGCTACACCTTC.

CDR3 region: CAWKREPNYGYTF. CDR3 bases: TGTGCCTGGAAACGGGAGCCTAACTATGGCTACACCTTC. The chain recombines TRBV30 with TRBJ1-2; D is uncertain. V was shortened by 4 bases and J by 0 bases, with 9 bases between the two germline ends. The CDR3 runs to 13 residues. Germline V gene lookup returns CDR1 GTSNPN and CDR2 SVGIG (reference sequence).

The CDR3 here is CASSPSTTFREVYEQYF. Written as DNA, the CDR3 is TGTGCCAGCAGCCCTTCAACGACCTTCAGGGAGGTCTACGAGCAGTACTTC. The V gene is TRBV13, the J gene TRBJ2-7; the D gene is possibly TRBD2 (6 bases). Trimming stripped 5 bases from V and 3 bases from J, with 23 bases between. CDR3 length equals 17 residues. CDR1 and CDR2 from the germline V gene are PRHDT and FYEKMQ (reference sequence). The complete variable domain, with remaining parts taken from reference TRBV13 and TRBJ2-7, reads AAGVIQSPRHLIKEKRETATLKCYPIPRHDTVYWYQQGPGQDPQFLISFYEKMQSDKGSIPDRFSAQQFSDYHSELNMSSLELGDSALYFCASSPSTTFREVYEQYFGPGTRLTVT.